This record covers a single T cell receptor beta chain. This clone showed up just once. No cognate antigen has been identified for it. Per-base quality was not reported, and no clone a single base away is much larger than it. CDR1 and CDR2 (LGHDT, YNNKEL) derive from the germline V gene (reference sequence). Trimming accounts for 2 bases at V and 4 bases at J, while the number of junction bases matched to no gene is 1. From cysteine to phenylalanine, the CDR3 is 15 amino acids long. The entry retains the CDR3 DNA only, 45 bases that are in frame from base 1. This record comes from a study of blood T cell repertoires in COVID-19 (dated by TCRdb to 2020 to 2021). With respect to the entire study: The collaborator samples originated in the United States, Italy and Spain and spanned the acute and convalescent phases of COVID-19. The samples were drawn from two sources: the first 160 participants of the ongoing ImmuneRACE study, and over 1,000 subjects contributed by 6 global collaborators. The dataset comprised deeply sampled blood TCRbeta repertoires from subjects exposed to, actively infected with, or recovered from COVID-19. A freely available public database, intended as a resource for researchers studying the immune response to SARS-CoV-2, is where the repertoires were released. HLA class I and class II types, where available, came from metadata supplied by the sample provider rather than from assay-based typing. The prospective study material was composed of cDNA or gDNA derived from T cells, B-cell-depleted T cells, or PBMCs. Nearly every sample came with metadata listing a de-identified subject ID, COVID-19 status, age in years and sex. The research as a whole found: Clinical and demographic metadata were provided uncurated, with the amount varying by source and participant.

Collaborating institutions collected whole blood in K2EDTA tubes following their own protocols. For TCRbeta analysis, collaborators shipped samples as frozen whole blood, isolated PBMCs, or DNA extracted from either of those sample types. The immunoSEQ Assay, a bias-controlled multiplex PCR, was used to amplify TCRbeta CDR3 regions from genomic DNA. Per the original workflow: Within the assay, amplification of reference gene primers was used to estimate how many nucleated cells each sample contained. Sequence reads were collapsed and filtered to measure the absolute abundance of every unique TCRbeta CDR3 rearrangement. For each sample, productive Simpson clonality was calculated as the square root of Simpson's diversity index across productive rearrangements. TCRdb's version of the immuneACCESS table is confined to in-frame rearrangements and falls short of the full clone set. An unresolved V gene accounts for under half of the shortfall where checked; the remainder is of unknown origin. That table supplies the V and J calls and clone size; D and trimming were determined from the DNA. The sample yields some 61,000 clones; 80% to 90% were counted once. Roughly 8.7% of the sample lies in the top ten.

The sequence joins TRBV3-1 (or the pseudogene TRBV3-2) to TRBJ2-1, and TRBD2 aligns with 11 junction nucleotides. The source material was peripheral blood. The TCR sequence derives from a man aged 30 to 45 with acute or convalescent COVID-19. The DNA is as follows: TGTGCCAGCAGCCAACTAGCGGGGGGTTACAATGAGCAGTTCTTC. The encoded protein is CASSQLAGGYNEQFF.